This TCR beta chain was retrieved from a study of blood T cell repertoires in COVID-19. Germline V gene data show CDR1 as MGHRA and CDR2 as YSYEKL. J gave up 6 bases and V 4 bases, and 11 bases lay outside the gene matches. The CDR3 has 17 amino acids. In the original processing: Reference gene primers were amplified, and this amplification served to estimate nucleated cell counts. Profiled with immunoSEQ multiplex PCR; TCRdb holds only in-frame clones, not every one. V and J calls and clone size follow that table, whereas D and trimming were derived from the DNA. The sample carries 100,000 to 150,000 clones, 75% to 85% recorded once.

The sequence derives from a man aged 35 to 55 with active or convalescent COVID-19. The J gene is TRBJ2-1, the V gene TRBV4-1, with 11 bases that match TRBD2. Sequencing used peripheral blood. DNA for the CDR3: TGCGCCAGCAGCCCTATACTAGCGGGAGTGCCTATCAATGAGCAGTTCTTC. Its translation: CASSPILAGVPINEQFF.